The sequence of this T cell receptor beta chain was determined in a study of blood T cell repertoires in COVID-19. Study at large: From the United States, Italy and Spain came samples of acute and convalescent COVID-19. PBMCs, B-cell-depleted T cells, or T cells were the source of the cDNA or gDNA that made up the material.

V lost 3 bases and J lost 6; bases outside the gene matches: 4. The CDR3 runs 13 residues. Germline V gene sequence: CDR1 SGHRS, CDR2 YFSETQ. In the original processing: The assay estimated nucleated cells by amplifying reference gene primers. The method was immunoSEQ multiplex PCR; TCRdb's version includes in-frame clones alone and lacks a portion of them. V and J calls and clone size are copied from that table; D and trimming were computed from the DNA. The sample holds approximately 210,000 clones, 80% to 90% seen once. This clone was seen once. The chain is built from TRBV5-1 and TRBJ2-7; 9 positions agree with TRBD1. The material sequenced was peripheral blood. This TCR was recovered from a woman aged 50 to 65 with active or convalescent COVID-19. The CDR3 is CASSWGQGGEQYF. The CDR3 DNA follows: TGCGCCAGCAGCTGGGGACAGGGAGGCGAGCAGTACTTC. Full variable domain (rest looked up from reference TRBV5-1 and TRBJ2-7): KAGVTQTPRYLIKTRGQQVTLSCSPISGHRSVSWYQQTPGQGLQFLFEYFSETQRNKGNFPGRFSGRQFSNSRSEMNVSTLELGDSALYLCASSWGQGGEQYFGPGTRLTVT.